The table lists the clone carrying this TCR beta chain with a few counts. Its antigen is unidentified. Only in-frame clones appear in the TCRdb table, and some are missing; sequencing was by immunoSEQ multiplex PCR. This repertoire shows tens of thousands of clones, around 83% found once; its top ten account for approximately 2.8%. This sample was included in a study of T cells after posttransplantation cyclophosphamide. Study-level points and caveats: Donor-recipient repertoire similarity was low at 1-2 months, rising over year one. TRB overlap between skin or GI tissue T cells and blood was limited. TRB clonality was highly associated with recipient CMV seropositivity and reactivation.

The CDR3 contains 15 residues. V lost 5 bases to trimming and J lost 2 bases, with 13 bases between them. The germline V gene encodes CDR1 SGHTA and CDR2 FQGNSA. This chain uses TRBV7-2 with TRBJ1-3, with a tentative D call TRBD1 (6 bases). The sequenced material came from PBMCs. This clonotype originated in a man aged 25 to 40 with a blood cancer, CMV-positive, and with a related stem cell donor. CDR3 sequence: CASSLQGSAGNTIYF. The CDR3 nucleotides are TGTGCCAGCAGCCTTCAGGGGTCGGCTGGAAACACCATATATTTT.